This TCR beta chain comes out of a study of T cells in Graves' hyperthyroidism and ophthalmopathy. In its sample, this clonotype was seen many times. Its target is unknown. Study outcomes and limitations: Blood also showed most of the thyroid clonotypes that were expanded above 0.001.

At least 3 on the Clinical Activity Score was recorded for ophthalmopathy patients, who also had NOSPECS grade at least 4 and duration under 3 months. Every diagnosis used clinical symptoms, serum thyroxine and TRAb, thyroid ultrasound and orbital computed tomography. The TCR beta CDR3 regions underwent amplification using RNA transcripts as the source. The HTBI primer set drove a first-round RT-PCR of the TCR CDR3. TCRdb reprocessed the multiplex PCR reads with MiXCR, giving one entry per CDR3 protein. The repertoire holds about 250,000 distinct CDR3 sequences, with about 25% as singletons. This CDR3 has 14 residues. Germline trimming cut 5 bases from V and 5 bases from J; bases unmatched to any gene: 8. Per germline, CDR1 MNHEY and CDR2 SMNVEV (reference sequence).

Sequences were obtained from blood. The receptor's source is a woman aged 40 to 50 with Graves' ophthalmopathy. The rearrangement uses TRBV27 and TRBJ2-5, with 7 nucleotides matching TRBD1. In nucleotides, the CDR3 is TGTGCCAGCAGTCATGGGACAGCCCAGGAGACCCAGTACTTC. Amino acids: CASSHGTAQETQYF.